This T cell receptor (beta chain) was observed in a study of tumor-infiltrating lymphocytes in primary liver carcinoma. Study background: Donors had hepatocellular carcinoma or combined HCC and intrahepatic cholangiocarcinoma. Staged T1-T3 N0M0, the tumors had sizes that ranged from about 4.2 to 11 cm across.

Using a constant-region primer together with ProtoScript II reverse transcriptase, TCR beta cDNA was made from approximately 0.55 ug of total RNA. Slightly modified ARM-PCR with three nested multiplex PCR rounds yielded TCR beta libraries. TCRdb re-called the multiplex PCR reads through MiXCR, storing one row per CDR3 protein. The sample shows about 48,000 distinct CDR3 sequences, 70% to 75% of them seen only once. From unsorted bulk tissue weighing roughly 19-32 mg, DNA and RNA were co-extracted. This clonotype was counted at least ten times. The TCR originated in a man in his forties with primary liver carcinoma and hepatitis B virus infection. Source material: liver tumor tissue from sampling region 3. The subset was: tumor region T3, left-lateral pole.

DNA for the CDR3: TGTGCCAGCAGCCAGGAGGGGGACAGGGCCTATTCACCCCTCCACTTT. This codes for CASSQEGDRAYSPLHF. The V call is TRBV14, the J call TRBJ1-6; TRBD1 agrees at 9 bases. The J segment lost 8 bases and the V segment lost 3 bases, leaving 8 bases of the junction unmatched. CDR1 is SGHDN and CDR2 is FVKESK in the germline V gene. The CDR3 sequence is 16 residues long.